This entry lists 6 T cell receptor beta chains sequenced from one sample in a study of T cell repertoires in cytomegalovirus infection. TCRdb fed the reads into MiXCR, producing one record per CDR3 protein. Counted here are roughly 150,000 distinct CDR3 sequences, 17% occurring once; the ten biggest clones make up under 20%. Sequenced: CD8+ T cells from PBMCs. The receptors originated from a human donor in good health (CMV status not recorded). Some clones in this sample may be carry-over from other donors' samples.

In its sample, this clonotype is medium-sized. V usage is TRBV7-9 and J usage is TRBJ1-5; D call uncertain. Trimming took off 3 bases at V and 1 base at J, with 4 bases between the two ends. Germline assignment: CDR1 SEHNR and CDR2 FQNEAQ (reference sequence). CDR3 length equals 13 residues. The CDR3 is CASSFYSNQPQHF. CDR3 DNA: TGTGCCAGCAGCTTCTACAGCAATCAGCCCCAGCATTTT.

V gene TRBV5-1 combines with J gene TRBJ2-7; TRBD2 matches 14 bases. The junction had 7 bases not matched to a gene; V was cut back by 4 bases and J by 7 bases. The CDR3 has 15 residues. In germline, CDR1 is SGHRS, CDR2 YFSETQ. The CDR3 loop is CASSPGTSGGVEQYF. CDR3 nucleotide sequence: TGCGCCAGCAGCCCCGGGACTAGCGGGGGAGTGGAGCAGTACTTC.

This clonotype was observed many times. The chain is built from TRBV29-1 and TRBJ2-2, with 8 bases lining up with TRBD2. V shed 5 bases, J shed 5 bases, and the junction held 10 bases outside the gene matches. The germline gives CDR1 SQVTM, CDR2 ANQGSEA. The CDR3 has 15 amino acids. CDR3 DNA: TGCAGCGTTTCTAAGCGGGAGACAAGTACCGGGGAGCTGTTTTTT. Translation gives CSVSKRETSTGELFF.

Only a few counts were recorded for this clonotype. The genes are TRBV4-2 and TRBJ1-4, with 7 bases fitting TRBD1. Germline V gene lookup returns CDR1 LGHNA and CDR2 YNFKEQ. The CDR3 runs 15 residues. V dropped 4 bases and J dropped 4; count of bases not matched to a gene: 6. CDR3 sequence reads: CASSLYRGDNEKLFF. The CDR3 coding sequence is TGTGCCAGCAGCCTGTACAGGGGTGATAATGAAAAACTGTTTTTT.

The chain joins TRBV30 to TRBJ2-1; D possibly corresponds to TRBD2 (5 bases). CDR1 is GTSNPN and CDR2 is SVGIG in the germline V gene (reference sequence). This CDR3 contains 14 residues. V was trimmed by 0 bases and J by 5 bases, leaving 11 bases between them. The CDR3 spells CAWSVGRGDNEQFF. The CDR3 DNA is TGTGCCTGGAGTGTCGGTCGGGGAGACAATGAGCAGTTCTTC.

This chain links TRBV12-3 or TRBV12-4 with TRBJ2-7; D gene ambiguous. V shed 4 bases and J shed 3 bases, with 7 bases lying between them. CDR3 length: 12 amino acids. The CDR3 is CASSSGYYEQYF. DNA for the CDR3: TGTGCCAGCAGTTCAGGATACTACGAGCAGTACTTC.